This is a list of T cell receptor beta chains from one sample in a study of cytomegalovirus exposure and HLA in healthy donors. Here immunoSEQ multiplex PCR was the method, and the copy in TCRdb shows in-frame clones only, minus some. The sample lists some 210,000 clones; 87% were seen once. Sequencing used PBMCs. These receptor sequences come from a man aged 25-45 years in good health and CMV-seronegative. Both conserved end residues are part of each CDR3. D genes are given only for firm matches. Expanded clones are given a class, and other clones once, few, many or no size at all.

clone_size,v_call,d_call,j_call,cdr3_aa,cdr3_nt
-,TRBV7-2,TRBD2,TRBJ2-7,CASSVSLAGPRF,TGTGCCAGCAGCGTTTCCCTAGCGGGACCCCGGTTC
-,TRBV7-9,-,TRBJ1-2,CSSSLKSFGYTF,TGTTCCAGCAGCTTAAAGAGCTTCGGCTACACCTTC
-,TRBV6-5,-,TRBJ1-2,CASRQGVGANYGYTF,TGTGCCAGCAGACAGGGAGTGGGAGCTAACTATGGCTACACCTTC
once,TRBV9,TRBD1,TRBJ1-1,CASSVAGGDTEAFF,TGTGCCAGCAGCGTAGCAGGGGGCGACACTGAAGCTTTCTTT
-,TRBV5-1,-,TRBJ2-7,CASSSSPGDEQYF,TGCGCCAGCAGCTCCTCCCCCGGGGACGAGCAGTACTTC
-,TRBV19,TRBD1,TRBJ2-7,CASSFGTGDYEQYF,TGTGCCAGTAGTTTTGGGACAGGAGACTACGAGCAGTACTTC
once,TRBV4-3,-,TRBJ2-6,CASSQDQVPGANVLTF,TGCGCCAGCAGCCAAGATCAGGTACCCGGGGCCAACGTCCTGACTTTC
once,TRBV7-2,TRBD1,TRBJ1-2,CASTDRQVAGFGYTF,TGTGCCAGCACGGACAGGCAGGTTGCGGGCTTTGGCTACACCTTC
-,TRBV5-1,-,TRBJ2-3,CASSLKHRDSADTQYF,TGCGCCAGCAGCTTGAAACACCGGGACTCCGCAGATACGCAGTATTTT
-,TRBV2,-,TRBJ1-2,CASSELVDGYTF,TGCGCCAGCAGTGAACTTGTTGATGGCTACACCTTC
-,TRBV28,-,TRBJ2-1,CASRILGNEQFF,TGTGCCAGCAGGATACTAGGAAATGAGCAGTTCTTC
-,TRBV11-2,-,TRBJ1-1,CASSLIRATEAFF,TGTGCCAGCAGCTTAATCCGCGCCACTGAAGCTTTCTTT
-,TRBV2,-,TRBJ2-1,CASSDTTSMGAKDNEQFF,TGTGCCAGCAGTGACACTACGAGTATGGGAGCGAAAGACAATGAGCAGTTCTTC
-,TRBV4-2,-,TRBJ1-5,CASSQDFWQVAYSNQPQHF,TGTGCCAGCAGCCAAGATTTCTGGCAGGTTGCTTATAGCAATCAGCCCCAGCATTTT
-,TRBV28,-,TRBJ1-4,CASSPPTGRNEKLFF,TGTGCCAGCAGTCCACCGACAGGCCGTAATGAAAAACTGTTTTTT
-,TRBV9,-,TRBJ2-5,CASSVGPPTAQEQYF,TGTGCCAGCAGCGTAGGTCCGCCGACAGCGCAAGAGCAGTACTTC
-,TRBV10-1,TRBD1,TRBJ1-2,CASSPDRVYGYTF,TGCGCCAGCAGCCCCGACAGGGTCTATGGCTACACCTTC
-,TRBV11-2,TRBD1,TRBJ2-1,CASSSDRGHEQFF,TGTGCCAGCAGCTCGGACAGGGGCCATGAGCAGTTCTTC
-,TRBV4-1,-,TRBJ2-7,CASSQAPPAGDSYEQYF,TGCGCCAGCAGCCAAGCACCCCCCGCCGGGGACTCCTACGAGCAGTACTTC
once,TRBV28,-,TRBJ1-2,CASSSRGWGYGYTF,TGTGCCAGCAGTAGTCGGGGATGGGGCTATGGCTACACCTTC
-,TRBV28,TRBD1,TRBJ1-1,CASRGQFTTEAFF,TGTGCCAGCAGGGGACAGTTTACCACTGAAGCTTTCTTT
-,TRBV28,TRBD1,TRBJ2-7,CASSGRTGGNEQYF,TGTGCCAGCAGTGGTCGGACAGGGGGTAACGAGCAGTACTTC
-,TRBV4-1,-,TRBJ2-3,CASSVPGQNTDTQYF,TGCGCCAGCAGCGTACCGGGACAAAACACAGATACGCAGTATTTT
-,TRBV5-6,-,TRBJ1-2,CASSFDGPEGYTF,TGTGCCAGCAGTTTCGACGGCCCGGAGGGCTACACCTTC
-,TRBV29-1,-,TRBJ1-2,CSAVLTGISRSYGYTF,TGCAGCGCCGTTCTAACAGGGATCTCTCGGAGTTATGGCTACACCTTC
-,TRBV27,-,TRBJ1-1,CASSFGANTEAFF,TGTGCCAGCAGTTTTGGAGCGAACACTGAAGCTTTCTTT
-,TRBV10-3,-,TRBJ1-2,CAISDRQRYGYTF,TGTGCCATCAGTGATCGACAGCGCTATGGCTACACCTTC
few,TRBV4-2,-,TRBJ1-1,CASSQDYLGGTGNTEAFF,TGTGCCAGCAGCCAAGACTATTTAGGTGGTACGGGGAACACTGAAGCTTTCTTT
-,TRBV28,TRBD1,TRBJ1-1,CASSLWTRGREAFF,TGTGCCAGCAGTTTATGGACCAGGGGGCGGGAGGCTTTCTTT
-,TRBV7-9,-,TRBJ1-5,CASSLVQPQHF,TGTGCCAGCAGCTTAGTACAGCCCCAGCATTTT
-,TRBV4-1,TRBD1,TRBJ1-5,CASSQARGHQPQHF,TGCGCCAGCAGCCAAGCTAGGGGGCATCAGCCCCAGCATTTT
-,TRBV7-9,-,TRBJ1-6,CASSLSTVNSPLHF,TGTGCCAGCAGTTTGTCGACAGTTAATTCACCCCTCCACTTT
-,TRBV19,TRBD1,TRBJ2-7,CASSIGTGGSEQYF,TGTGCCAGTAGTATCGGGACAGGGGGCAGCGAGCAGTACTTC
-,TRBV28,TRBD2,TRBJ2-1,CASSLFTSGTYNEQFF,TGTGCCAGCAGTTTATTTACTAGCGGGACCTACAATGAGCAGTTCTTC
-,TRBV5-6,-,TRBJ2-3,CASSVVGGPDTQYF,TGTGCCAGCAGCGTGGTCGGGGGACCAGATACGCAGTATTTT
once,TRBV28,-,TRBJ2-7,CASSLFNRQRSSYEQYF,TGTGCCAGCAGTTTATTTAATCGACAGCGAAGCTCCTACGAGCAGTACTTC
-,TRBV7-8,-,TRBJ1-4,CASSLGRGTAGEKLFF,TGTGCCAGCAGCCTAGGGAGGGGTACGGCCGGTGAAAAACTGTTTTTT
-,TRBV28,TRBD1,TRBJ1-5,CASSSTGGNQPQHF,TGTGCCAGCAGTTCGACAGGGGGCAATCAGCCCCAGCATTTT
-,TRBV2,-,TRBJ2-7,CASSEQLGAYEQYF,TGTGCCAGCAGTGAACAACTAGGAGCCTACGAGCAGTACTTC
-,TRBV18,-,TRBJ1-4,CASSPIDRTNEKLFF,TGTGCCAGCTCACCCATCGACAGGACTAATGAAAAACTGTTTTTT
-,TRBV15,-,TRBJ1-2,CATSRETGFYGYTF,TGTGCCACCAGCAGAGAAACCGGGTTCTATGGCTACACCTTC
-,TRBV19,-,TRBJ2-3,CASSISLQGPSTDTQYF,TGTGCCAGTAGTATATCTCTCCAGGGCCCTAGCACAGATACGCAGTATTTT
-,TRBV14,TRBD2,TRBJ2-5,CASSRGGQETQYF,TGTGCCAGCAGCCGGGGGGGGCAAGAGACCCAGTACTTC
few,TRBV28,-,TRBJ1-5,CASRKGGASNQPQHF,TGTGCCAGCAGGAAAGGGGGAGCTTCGAATCAGCCCCAGCATTTT
-,TRBV28,-,TRBJ1-2,CASRRAGVGGYTF,TGTGCCAGCAGAAGAGCAGGGGTGGGTGGCTACACCTTC
once,TRBV4-2,TRBD1,TRBJ1-4,CASSQVDRGEINEKLFF,TGTGCCAGCAGCCAAGTGGACAGGGGGGAAATAAATGAAAAACTGTTTTTT
-,TRBV29-1,-,TRBJ2-7,CSVTGGYEQYF,TGCAGCGTGACCGGCGGGTACGAGCAGTACTTC
-,TRBV2,-,TRBJ1-3,CASSIDIPSGNTIYF,TGTGCCAGCAGTATAGACATCCCCTCTGGAAACACCATATATTTT
-,TRBV7-6,TRBD2,TRBJ2-7,CASSFGRREDPYEQYF,TGTGCCAGCAGCTTCGGTCGGCGGGAGGATCCCTACGAGCAGTACTTC
-,TRBV5-1,TRBD2,TRBJ2-5,CASSKTSGEETQYF,TGCGCCAGCAGCAAGACTAGCGGGGAAGAGACCCAGTACTTC
-,TRBV10-1,-,TRBJ1-6,CASSESQGWNSPLHF,TGCGCCAGCAGTGAGTCTCAGGGTTGGAATTCACCCCTCCACTTT
once,TRBV28,TRBD1,TRBJ2-2,CASSFYGQGNTGELFF,TGTGCCAGCAGTTTCTACGGACAGGGGAACACCGGGGAGCTGTTTTTT